This T cell receptor beta chain was captured in a study of preoperative IRX-2 immunotherapy in early breast cancer. The germline V gene has CDR1 SGHTA and CDR2 FQGTGA. The CDR3 spans 18 residues. Unmatched junction bases numbered 17, after V lost 5 bases and J lost 4 bases. Only in-frame clones appear in the TCRdb table, and some are missing; sequencing was by immunoSEQ multiplex PCR. The data contain over 55,000 clones, roughly 94% of them singletons. Treatment noted: preoperative locoregional IRX-2 cytokine immunotherapy. Patients received preoperative, locoregional IRX-2 cytokine immunotherapy in a phase Ib study.

The origin of this receptor is a human donor with breast cancer. This chain uses TRBV7-3 with TRBJ1-2; 9 bases agree with TRBD1. This specimen was taken from a patient treated with IRX-2 immunotherapy. CDR3 sequence reads: CASSPPGQGSSVRYGYTF. The CDR3 nucleotides read TGTGCCAGCAGCCCGCCGGGACAGGGTTCCAGCGTACGCTATGGCTACACCTTC.